The 29 T cell receptor beta chains presented below share a single source sample, sequenced in a study of T cells in Graves' hyperthyroidism and ophthalmopathy (dated 2019 in TCRdb). The receptor library was made with multiplex PCR. Sequencing used an Illumina HiSeq 2000. The TCR beta CDR3 regions were amplified from the RNA transcripts. A first-round RT-PCR of the TCR CDR3 used the HTBI primer set with the Qiagen OneStep RT-PCR kit. TCRdb ran its own pipeline on the public reads, namely fastp trimming at Q25 and MiXCR clone calling, and kept in-frame beta chains. All rows with the same CDR3 protein become a single entry with the most common DNA and genes. This sample has roughly 180,000 distinct CDR3 sequences in its table, and approximately 15% of those were observed once. 25% to 30% of the sample rests with the top ten. Material: blood. These receptors all come from a woman between 50 and 59 years old with Graves' hyperthyroidism.

This clonotype showed up just a few times. The chain combines TRBV20-1 with TRBJ1-1; no reliable D call. The CDR3 is 14 residues long. Germline assignment: CDR1 DFQATT and CDR2 SNEGSKA (reference sequence). V gave up 3 bases and J gave up 6 bases, with 17 bases separating them. CDR3 protein: CSARFLGLSAEAFF. CDR3 nucleotide sequence: TGCAGTGCTAGGTTTTTAGGGCTTAGCGCTGAAGCTTTCTTT.

This clonotype was found many times. This sequence joins TRBV12-3 or TRBV12-4 and TRBJ2-1; TRBD1 matches at 7 bases. The CDR3 consists of 15 residues. V lost 5 bases to trimming and J lost 7 bases; unmatched junction nucleotides: 11. The CDR3 reads CASSHRQGRLNEQFF. For the CDR3, the DNA is TGTGCCAGCAGTCACCGACAGGGACGGCTAAATGAGCAGTTCTTC.

This clonotype has ten or more counts. CDR3 bases: TGTGCCAGCAGCACCACTAGCGGGGGGGCGTACAATGAGCAGTTCTTC. Protein product: CASSTTSGGAYNEQFF. The chain combines TRBV7-3 with TRBJ2-1; TRBD2 matches at 13 bases. Per the germline V gene, CDR1 is SGHTA and CDR2 is FQGTGA. V shed 5 bases and J 4 bases; nucleotides not matched to a gene: 5. This CDR3 has 16 amino acids.

This clonotype was detected many times. The chain is built from TRBV7-3 and TRBJ2-1; either TRBD1 or TRBD2 may fit D (5 bases each). In germline, CDR1 is SGHTA, CDR2 FQGTGA. This CDR3 contains 15 residues. V gave up 5 bases and J gave up 2 bases, with 13 bases separating them. CDR3 coding DNA: TGTGCCAGCAGCCCCTCGGGGACCGCCTACAATGAGCAGTTCTTC. Residues: CASSPSGTAYNEQFF.

The V and J genes are TRBV29-1 and TRBJ2-3; TRBD2 agrees at 15 bases. Germline loops: CDR1 SQVTM, CDR2 ANQGSEA. The trim removed 7 bases at V and 2 bases at J, leaving 10 bases unmatched. The CDR3 has 17 amino acids. The CDR3, as DNA: TGCAGCGGAACCGGGACTAGCGGGGGGCTGGCCACAGATACGCAGTATTTT. Its translation is CSGTGTSGGLATDTQYF.

The V and J genes are TRBV28 and TRBJ1-5, with no clear D. Germline CDR1 and CDR2: MDHEN and SYDVKM. V was cut by 3 bases and J by 3 bases, with 9 bases left in between. The CDR3 extends over 14 amino acids. The DNA of the CDR3 is TGTGCCAGCAGTTTGACGGTACTCAATCAGCCCCAGCATTTT. Translated: CASSLTVLNQPQHF.

The rearrangement joins TRBV27 to TRBJ2-1, with TRBD2 matching over 9 bases. The germline V gene encodes CDR1 MNHEY and CDR2 SMNVEV (reference sequence). The CDR3 consists of 15 residues. The V and J ends lost 3 bases and 4 bases, in that order; junction bases with no gene match: 4. CDR3 DNA sequence: TGTGCCAGCAGTTTTAGCGGGGGAGAGTACAATGAGCAGTTCTTC. It translates to CASSFSGGEYNEQFF.

This chain joins TRBV5-1 and TRBJ1-4; D is undetermined. The CDR3 is 14 residues long. Germline assignment: CDR1 SGHRS and CDR2 YFSETQ. V dropped 2 bases and J dropped 8 bases, with 13 bases sitting between them. This CDR3 is CASSLGATKEKLFF. The CDR3 nucleotides are TGCGCCAGCAGCTTAGGTGCCACCAAAGAAAAACTGTTTTTT.

The V and J genes are TRBV12-3 or TRBV12-4 and TRBJ1-5; TRBD1 aligns across 9 bases. J gave up 4 bases and V 5 bases, and 21 bases lay outside the gene matches. The CDR3 consists of 20 residues. CDR3 sequence (DNA): TGTGCCAGCAGTCTCTCAATGCCTCGGACAGGGGAGACGCAAAATCAGCCCCAGCATTTT. Amino acids: CASSLSMPRTGETQNQPQHF.

This clonotype showed up many times. The chain is built from TRBV28 and TRBJ1-4; D perhaps matches TRBD1 (6 bases). Germline CDR1 and CDR2: MDHEN and SYDVKM. The length of the CDR3 is 15 residues. V shed 5 bases and J shed 8 bases, with 18 bases lying between them. CDR3 nucleotide sequence: TGTGCCAGCAGTGGACCAGGACAGCCTGGGGAAAAACTGTTTTTT. It codes for CASSGPGQPGEKLFF.

The genes are TRBV6-5 and TRBJ2-5; TRBD1 matches at 8 bases. V was clipped by 0 bases and J by 5 bases; unmatched bases: 5. CDR1 is MNHEY, CDR2 SVGAGI, per germline. The CDR3 runs 15 residues. The CDR3 DNA follows: TGTGCCAGCAGTTACTCTCAGGGGGCGCAGGAGACCCAGTACTTC. Its protein is CASSYSQGAQETQYF.

The rearrangement joins TRBV11-2 to TRBJ2-7; 7 bases fit TRBD1. CDR1 and CDR2 (germline): SGHAT, FQNNGV. The CDR3 has 13 amino acids. The V and J ends lost 6 bases and 6 bases, in that order; junction bases with no gene match: 8. The CDR3 sequence: CASRRQGTGEQYF. The CDR3 nucleotides read TGTGCCAGCAGACGACAGGGAACGGGCGAGCAGTACTTC.

At least ten counts were recorded for this clonotype. The J gene is TRBJ1-2, the V gene TRBV2; D may be TRBD1 (5 bases). The germline CDR1 and CDR2 sequences are SNHLY and FYNNEI. V was cut by 8 bases and J by 0 bases, with 10 bases left in between. This CDR3 region has 13 residues. DNA of the CDR3: TGTGCCAGCCTTATGGACACTAACTATGGCTACACCTTC. Protein product: CASLMDTNYGYTF.

This clonotype was seen ten or more times. V usage is TRBV5-1 and J usage is TRBJ2-1; possibly TRBD1 for D (6 bases). The CDR3 extends over 13 amino acids. V lost 3 bases to trimming and J lost 4 bases, with 8 bases between them. The germline gives CDR1 SGHRS, CDR2 YFSETQ. Here the CDR3 reads CASSSQGYNEQFF. CDR3 bases: TGCGCCAGCAGCTCACAGGGTTACAATGAGCAGTTCTTC. Combining the CDR3 with reference TRBV5-1 and TRBJ2-1 gives the whole variable domain KAGVTQTPRYLIKTRGQQVTLSCSPISGHRSVSWYQQTPGQGLQFLFEYFSETQRNKGNFPGRFSGRQFSNSRSEMNVSTLELGDSALYLCASSSQGYNEQFFGPGTRLTVL.

This clonotype was found many times. V gene TRBV18 combines with J gene TRBJ1-2; no clear D. Trimming pared 6 bases from V and 8 bases from J, leaving 16 bases between. Germline CDR1 KGHSH, CDR2 LQKENI. The CDR3 length is 13 residues. The CDR3 nucleotides read TGTGCCAGCTCCGACACTGGGAGCGAGGGCTACACCTTC. It specifies CASSDTGSEGYTF.

The chain employs TRBV5-6 and TRBJ1-2; the D gene is possibly TRBD1 (5 bases). This CDR3 spans 15 amino acids. V was cut by 8 bases and J by 4 bases, with 21 bases left in between. In germline, CDR1 is SGHDT, CDR2 YYEEEE. DNA of the CDR3: TGTGCCAGTAGGAACCGGGACCGAAAACTCTATGGCTACACCTTC. This gives the protein CASRNRDRKLYGYTF.

This clonotype came up many times. A much bigger clone sits one base away, suggesting this may be a read error. J is TRBJ1-1 and V is TRBV6-1; D uncertain. Germline CDR1 and CDR2: MNHNS and SASEGT. Trimming took off 11 bases at V and 4 bases at J, with 11 bases between the two ends. This CDR3 has 11 residues. The CDR3 region is CAGSRGTEAFF. Here the CDR3 DNA reads TGTGCCGGCTCAAGAGGCACTGAAGCTTTCTTT.

This chain uses TRBV10-1 with TRBJ1-6; TRBD1 aligns across 7 bases. This CDR3 is 15 amino acids long. V lost 6 bases, J lost 4 bases, and 6 bases stayed unmatched. Germline assignment: CDR1 WNHNN and CDR2 SYGVQD (reference sequence). The CDR3, as DNA: TGCGCCAGCAGGACCGGGACAGATTATAATTCACCCCTCCACTTT. Protein: CASRTGTDYNSPLHF.

This clonotype came up many times. The rearrangement links TRBV20-1 to TRBJ1-2; maybe TRBD1 (6 bases). The CDR3 consists of 11 residues. The V gene's germline CDR1 is DFQATT and CDR2 SNEGSKA (reference sequence). The ends were cut back, 4 bases at V and 7 bases at J, with 10 bases in the middle. The CDR3 region is CSANPGVGYTF. CDR3 bases: TGCAGTGCTAATCCAGGGGTTGGCTACACCTTC.

V gene TRBV5-1 combines with J gene TRBJ1-3; D might be TRBD1 (5 bases). Trimming removed 0 bases at V and 4 bases at J, with 8 bases between. This CDR3 has 14 amino acids. The V gene's germline CDR1 is SGHRS and CDR2 YFSETQ. CDR3 in DNA: TGCGCCAGCAGCTTGGAGGGGCCCGGAAACACCATATATTTT. It encodes CASSLEGPGNTIYF. Looking up the rest from reference TRBV5-1 and TRBJ1-3 gives the full variable domain: KAGVTQTPRYLIKTRGQQVTLSCSPISGHRSVSWYQQTPGQGLQFLFEYFSETQRNKGNFPGRFSGRQFSNSRSEMNVSTLELGDSALYLCASSLEGPGNTIYFGEGSWLTVV.

This clonotype has more than one count but fewer than ten. The J gene is TRBJ1-2, the V gene TRBV6-5; 7 bases line up with TRBD1. The trim removed 0 bases at V and 3 bases at J, leaving 7 bases unmatched. CDR1 is MNHEY, CDR2 SVGAGI, per germline. The CDR3 has 16 residues. The CDR3 DNA reads as TGTGCCAGCAGTTACTCAGGACAGGAACGATACTATGGCTACACCTTC. Translation gives CASSYSGQERYYGYTF.

This clonotype was counted only a few times. CDR3 in amino acids: CAISERQGPRGAQYF. DNA for the CDR3: TGTGCCATCAGTGAAAGGCAGGGGCCTAGGGGGGCCCAGTACTTC. This rearrangement joins TRBV10-3 to TRBJ2-5; the D call may be TRBD1 or TRBD2 (6 bases each). The germline V gene has CDR1 ENHRY and CDR2 SYGVKD. The CDR3 is made up of 15 amino acids. Trimming removed 3 bases from V and 9 bases from J, with 20 bases in between.

This clonotype was recorded many times. The chain carries TRBV27 and TRBJ1-6, with a possible D match to TRBD1 (6 bases). Per germline, CDR1 MNHEY and CDR2 SMNVEV (reference sequence). This CDR3 contains 16 residues. The V gene lost 5 bases and the J gene lost 6 bases, with 17 bases spanning the gap. The CDR3, as DNA: TGTGCCAGCAGTCCCCAAGGGGGGGTAGGTAATTCACCCCTCCACTTT. This translates into CASSPQGGVGNSPLHF.

This clonotype was found many times. The V and J genes are TRBV27 and TRBJ2-1; D unresolved. Germline CDR1 and CDR2: MNHEY and SMNVEV (reference sequence). The V gene lost 3 bases and the J gene lost 7 bases, with 7 bases spanning the gap. This CDR3 has 12 amino acids. The DNA of the CDR3 is TGTGCCAGCAGTTTTTTGGGGAATGAGCAGTTCTTC. As protein: CASSFLGNEQFF.

This clonotype occurred many times. The rearrangement joins TRBV18 to TRBJ1-2; TRBD1 agrees at 7 bases. The CDR3 is made up of 13 amino acids. V trimming: 5 bases; J trimming: 8 bases; junction bases outside the gene matches: 8. CDR1 and CDR2 (germline): KGHSH, LQKENI. The CDR3 reads CASSWDSSLGYTF. Here the CDR3 DNA reads TGTGCCAGCTCATGGGACAGCTCCCTCGGCTACACCTTC.

This rearrangement joins TRBV4-2 to TRBJ2-5; 11 nucleotides line up with TRBD2. CDR1 and CDR2 (germline): LGHNA, YNFKEQ. The CDR3 sequence is 16 residues long. The junction had 6 bases not matched to a gene; V was cut back by 1 base and J by 5 bases. This CDR3 reads CASSQVAGGAGETQYF. In DNA, the CDR3 is TGTGCCAGCAGCCAAGTAGCGGGGGGGGCCGGGGAGACCCAGTACTTC.

A few counts support this clonotype. The V call is TRBV5-6, the J call TRBJ1-6, with D maybe TRBD1 (6 bases). This CDR3 is built from 16 residues. CDR1 is SGHDT and CDR2 is YYEEEE in the germline V gene. Trimming stripped 1 base from V and 7 bases from J, with 15 bases between. The CDR3 DNA follows: TGTGCCAGCAGCTTGTATACAGGGCATGCCAATTCACCCCTCCACTTT. Its protein product is CASSLYTGHANSPLHF.

This chain connects TRBV7-9 to TRBJ1-2; tentatively, D is TRBD1 (6 bases). V dropped 6 bases and J dropped 4 bases, with 18 bases sitting between them. This CDR3 comprises 15 residues. In germline, CDR1 is SEHNR, CDR2 FQNEAQ (reference sequence). In nucleotides, the CDR3 is TGTGCCAGCAGACAAGGACCTCAAGGGGGCTATGGCTACACCTTC. This encodes CASRQGPQGGYGYTF.

This sequence joins TRBV4-3 and TRBJ2-2, with TRBD2 identical over 10 bases. CDR1 LGHNA and CDR2 YSLEER come from the germline V gene. The CDR3 extends over 19 amino acids. J lost 0 bases, V lost 0 bases, and 7 bases had no gene match. Written as DNA, the CDR3 is TGCGCCAGCAGCCAAGATGGCCCTAGCGGGGGCCCGAACACCGGGGAGCTGTTTTTT. Protein sequence: CASSQDGPSGGPNTGELFF.